The 32 T cell receptor beta chains below all came from one sample that was sequenced in a study of monozygotic twins with inflammatory bowel disease. From its re-call of the 5' RACE reads, TCRdb lists each CDR3 protein once, without DNA. The table for this sample gives some 330,000 distinct CDR3 sequences. Sample: blood. Receptor source: a human donor with ulcerative colitis or Crohn's disease, or a healthy co-twin of an affected twin (not recorded which).

The chain is built from TRBV29-1 and TRBJ2-1; the D gene TCRdb calls, TRBD1, cannot be checked with no DNA. This CDR3 has 14 residues. Germline V gene data show CDR1 as SQVTM and CDR2 as ANQGSEA. This CDR3 is CSVEAHTAAFGQFF.

The rearrangement uses TRBV6-2 or TRBV6-3 and TRBJ1-5; TCRdb's D gene call, TRBD1, goes unchecked for lack of DNA. Germline V CDR1 and CDR2: MNHEY, SVGEGT. The CDR3 consists of 19 residues. The CDR3 spells CASSYDNYRGRTRNQPQHF.

The V call is TRBV9, the J call TRBJ2-7; the TCRdb call, TRBD1, lacks DNA for checking. The CDR3 runs to 15 residues. Germline-derived CDR1 and CDR2 are SGDLS and YYNGEE. CDR3 amino acids: CASSVSGQGFYEQYF. Based on the CDR3 plus reference TRBV9 and TRBJ2-7, the full variable domain is DSGVTQTPKHLITATGQRVTLRCSPRSGDLSVYWYQQSLDQGLQFLIQYYNGEERAKGNILERFSAQQFPDLHSELNLSSLELGDSALYFCASSVSGQGFYEQYFGPGTRLTVT.

This chain joins TRBV5-1 and TRBJ2-7; TCRdb lists TRBD1, though no DNA is available to test this call. Germline CDR1 SGHRS, CDR2 YFSETQ. The CDR3 length is 15 residues. The CDR3: CASSPVRGGFHEQYF.

The chain recombines TRBV4-3 with TRBJ2-2; checking the TCRdb D call of TRBD1 is not possible without DNA. Per germline, CDR1 LGHNA and CDR2 YSLEER. The CDR3 consists of 16 residues. The CDR3 spells CASSQDAALNTGELFF.

The chain joins TRBV25-1 to TRBJ1-2. Germline V gives CDR1 MGHDK, CDR2 SYGVNS. The CDR3 has 13 residues. The CDR3 reads CASSEYVGSGYTF.

V and J are TRBV7-9 and TRBJ1-6; TCRdb's D gene call, TRBD1, goes unchecked for lack of DNA. The CDR3 consists of 14 residues. Germline CDR1 SEHNR, CDR2 FQNEAQ (reference sequence). The CDR3 sequence: CASSPTRINSPLHF.

The CDR3 sequence: CASRVRSGRAADTQYF. This sequence joins TRBV12-3 or TRBV12-4 and TRBJ2-3; TCRdb gives TRBD2 as the D gene, but with no DNA this cannot be confirmed. The CDR3 totals 16 residues.

V usage is TRBV28 and J usage is TRBJ2-2; TCRdb lists TRBD1, though no DNA is available to test this call. This CDR3 spans 15 amino acids. Germline assignment: CDR1 MDHEN and CDR2 SYDVKM. The CDR3 sequence: CASSPPLGTTGELFF.

The chain links TRBV19 to TRBJ1-6; TCRdb designates TRBD1, a call that cannot be tested without DNA. The germline V gene has CDR1 LNHDA and CDR2 SQIVND (reference sequence). The length of the CDR3 is 13 residues. The CDR3 spells CASRDRDNSPLHF.

The J gene is TRBJ2-1, the V gene TRBV4-3. There are 15 residues in the CDR3. Germline-derived CDR1 and CDR2 are LGHNA and YSLEER. CDR3 loop: CASSLETFAYNEQFF.

The chain couples TRBV6-2 or TRBV6-3 to TRBJ1-6; TCRdb's D call, TRBD1, is unchecked because there is no DNA. This CDR3 spans 15 amino acids. Germline V gene lookup returns CDR1 MNHEY and CDR2 SVGEGT. The CDR3 sequence: CASSLTGQLNSPLHF.

The V gene is TRBV7-9, the J gene TRBJ1-1. The CDR3 sequence is 13 residues long. From germline, CDR1 is SEHNR and CDR2 FQNEAQ (reference sequence). The CDR3 sequence is CASSSPMNTEAFF.

The chain carries TRBV7-9 and TRBJ2-7; the TCRdb D gene call, TRBD2, has no DNA to confirm it. Germline V gene sequence: CDR1 SEHNR, CDR2 FQNEAQ (reference sequence). CDR3 length: 17 amino acids. The CDR3 protein is CASSKGTSLQISYEQYF.

The chain carries TRBV10-3 and TRBJ1-3. The V gene's germline CDR1 is ENHRY and CDR2 SYGVKD. This CDR3 has 16 residues. The CDR3 loop reads CAISEYQRSSGNTIYF.

The chain recombines TRBV10-3 with TRBJ2-7. This CDR3 contains 13 residues. Germline CDR1 is ENHRY and CDR2 is SYGVKD. The CDR3 is CAISPSTGYEQYF.

The rearrangement joins TRBV7-2 to TRBJ2-2; without DNA, the TCRdb call of TRBD2 cannot be checked. This CDR3 has 14 amino acids. The germline gives CDR1 SGHTA, CDR2 FQGNSA. The CDR3 is CASSSPGGWKRLFF.

The CDR3 is CATSDRGPGGPYGYTF. The chain uses TRBV24-1 and TRBJ1-2. The CDR3 runs to 16 residues. Germline values: CDR1 KGHDR, CDR2 SFDVKD.

CDR3 residues: CASSVGDSGANVLTF. J is TRBJ2-6 and V is TRBV9. CDR3 size: 15 residues. Per germline, CDR1 SGDLS and CDR2 YYNGEE.

The chain employs TRBV5-1 and TRBJ2-3. Looked up from germline, CDR1 is SGHRS and CDR2 is YFSETQ. CDR3 length equals 14 residues. CDR3 residues: CASSLSQKTDTQYF.

The V call is TRBV6-1, the J call TRBJ1-5; TCRdb proposes TRBD1, but this gene call is untestable without DNA. CDR1 and CDR2 from the germline V gene are MNHNS and SASEGT. CDR3 length equals 15 residues. The CDR3: CASSPKGGALQPQHF.

V and J are TRBV20-1 and TRBJ2-3. This CDR3 has 12 amino acids. Germline-derived CDR1 and CDR2 are DFQATT and SNEGSKA (reference sequence). CDR3 loop: CSARSIPDTQYF.

The rearrangement uses TRBV14 and TRBJ2-1; TCRdb proposes TRBD2, but this gene call is untestable without DNA. Germline CDR1 SGHDN, CDR2 FVKESK. CDR3 length: 15 residues. CDR3 region: CASRPQTSENNEQFF. Filled out from reference TRBV14 and TRBJ2-1, the complete variable domain reads EAGVTQFPSHSVIEKGQTVTLRCDPISGHDNLYWYRRVMGKEIKFLLHFVKESKQDESGMPNNRFLAERTGGTYSTLKVQPAELEDSGVYFCASRPQTSENNEQFFGPGTRLTVL.

This rearrangement joins TRBV27 to TRBJ2-7; the D gene TCRdb calls, TRBD1, cannot be checked with no DNA. Germline V gene lookup returns CDR1 MNHEY and CDR2 SMNVEV (reference sequence). CDR3 length: 17 residues. The CDR3 is CTSSLSRDRELYYEQYF.

The chain employs TRBV20-1 and TRBJ2-7; TCRdb outputs TRBD1, but without DNA this stays unchecked. There are 12 residues in the CDR3. Germline CDR1 and CDR2: DFQATT and SNEGSKA (reference sequence). The CDR3 sequence is CSAKGSKYEQYF.

The rearrangement joins TRBV21-1 to TRBJ2-1. TRBV21-1 counts as a pseudogene. The CDR3 extends over 14 amino acids. The CDR3 loop reads CASSKEFRSNEQFF.

The genes are TRBV5-1 and TRBJ2-7; TCRdb returns TRBD1, unconfirmable since there is no DNA. Germline CDR1 SGHRS, CDR2 YFSETQ. The CDR3 is 15 amino acids. CDR3 amino acids: CASSLALQGFGEQYF.

The genes are TRBV7-9 and TRBJ1-5. The germline V gene has CDR1 SEHNR and CDR2 FQNEAQ (reference sequence). The CDR3 covers 13 residues. CDR3 in amino acids: CASSSTWNQPQHF. The full variable domain, in which reference TRBV7-9 and TRBJ1-5 provide the parts outside the CDR3, is DTGVSQNPRHKITKRGQNVTFRCDPISEHNRLYWYRQTLGQGPEFLTYFQNEAQLEKSRLLSDRFSAERPKGSFSTLEIQRTEQGDSAMYLCASSSTWNQPQHFGDGTRLSIL.

This chain connects TRBV20-1 to TRBJ1-5. This CDR3 comprises 11 residues. Germline CDR1 and CDR2: DFQATT and SNEGSKA (reference sequence). The CDR3 protein is CSASFGQPQHF.

The V and J genes are TRBV5-5 and TRBJ2-2; TCRdb gives TRBD1 as the D gene, but with no DNA this cannot be confirmed. CDR1 is SGHKS and CDR2 is YYEKEE in the germline V gene (reference sequence). CDR3 size: 17 residues. The chain's CDR3 is CASSFLSGTGFTGELFF.

The genes are TRBV6-1 and TRBJ2-5; without DNA, the TCRdb call of TRBD1 cannot be checked. Per the germline V gene, CDR1 is MNHNS and CDR2 is SASEGT. The CDR3 runs 16 residues. The CDR3 loop reads CASNFRDGGYGETQYF.

This rearrangement joins TRBV12-5 to TRBJ2-2; TCRdb's D call, TRBD1, is unchecked because there is no DNA. The CDR3 has 17 residues. Germline loops: CDR1 LGHNT, CDR2 FRNRAP. CDR3 protein: CASGLVGGTQITGELFF.